This TCR beta chain was obtained from a study of T-cell reconstitution after alpha-beta-depleted transplantation in children. Germline values: CDR1 SQVTM, CDR2 ANQGSEA. This CDR3 has 13 amino acids. The germline V and J ends were trimmed by 7 bases and 0 bases, with 12 bases remaining between them. Preparation of the TCRbeta library used unique molecular identifiers. One entry per CDR3 protein results from TCRdb running MiXCR on the PCR reads. The sample holds about 500,000 distinct CDR3 sequences, less than 35% seen once. This clonotype has a handful of counts. V usage is TRBV29-1 and J usage is TRBJ1-1; D unresolved. This material consisted of PBMCs from the stem cell graft donor, taken from the stem cell graft. The TCR was taken from a human donor who donated a stem cell graft to a child with aplastic anemia. CDR3 protein: CSAVKPMNTEAFF. CDR3 DNA: TGCAGCGCCGTCAAACCGATGAACACTGAAGCTTTCTTT.